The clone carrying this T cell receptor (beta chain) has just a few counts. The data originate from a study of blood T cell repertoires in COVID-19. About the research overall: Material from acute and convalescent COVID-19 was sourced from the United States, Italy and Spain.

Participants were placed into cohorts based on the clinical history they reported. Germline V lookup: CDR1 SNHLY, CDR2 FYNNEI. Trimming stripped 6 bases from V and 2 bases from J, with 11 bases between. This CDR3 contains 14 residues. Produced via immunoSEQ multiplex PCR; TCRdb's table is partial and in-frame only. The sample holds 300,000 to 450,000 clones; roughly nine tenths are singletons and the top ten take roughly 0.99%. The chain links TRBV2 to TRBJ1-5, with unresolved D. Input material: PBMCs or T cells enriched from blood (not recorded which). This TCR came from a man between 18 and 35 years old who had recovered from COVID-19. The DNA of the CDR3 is TGTGCCAGCAGCCTACGGGGAGGCAATCAGCCCCAGCATTTT. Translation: CASSLRGGNQPQHF.